This note documents a single TCR beta chain sequence. Its antigen is as yet unknown. Germline V gene sequence: CDR1 SGHNT, CDR2 YYREEE (reference sequence). V was trimmed by 2 bases and J by 0 bases, leaving 8 bases between them. There are 14 residues in the CDR3. The data belong to a study of shared clonotypes between healthy human individuals. On the study more broadly: A couple of women and three men aged 18 to 49 served as donors.

Study-wide results and caveats: Researchers found naive subsets generally carried larger estimated richness than memory subsets.

Replicate PCRs for sorted subsets used around 200 ng DNA; this equaled 25,000 to 35,000 T cell genomes. TCRdb's table, derived via immunoSEQ multiplex PCR, lists solely in-frame clones and lacks some. Of approximately 100,000 clones listed, 68% are singletons. This receptor was taken from a woman aged 25 to 39 in good health. V gene TRBV5-4 combines with J gene TRBJ1-1, with D maybe TRBD1 (5 bases). Sequencing used memory CD8+ T cells sorted from blood. Described subset: CD45RO+ cells pooled with CCR7-negative TemRA cells. The CDR3 is CASSFRGLNTEAFF. The CDR3 DNA follows: TGTGCCAGCAGCTTTAGGGGATTGAACACTGAAGCTTTCTTT.